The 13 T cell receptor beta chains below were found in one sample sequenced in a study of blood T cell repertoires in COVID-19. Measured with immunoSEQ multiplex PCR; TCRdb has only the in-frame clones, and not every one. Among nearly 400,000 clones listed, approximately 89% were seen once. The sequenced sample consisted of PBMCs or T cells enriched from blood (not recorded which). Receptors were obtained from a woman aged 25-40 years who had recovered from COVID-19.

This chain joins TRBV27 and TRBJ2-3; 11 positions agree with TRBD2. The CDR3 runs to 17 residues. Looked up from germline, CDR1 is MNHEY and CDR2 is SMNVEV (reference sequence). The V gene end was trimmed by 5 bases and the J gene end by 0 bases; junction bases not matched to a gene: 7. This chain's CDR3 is CASSPWTSGSSTDTQYF. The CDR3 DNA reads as TGTGCCAGCAGTCCGTGGACTAGCGGGTCAAGCACAGATACGCAGTATTTT.

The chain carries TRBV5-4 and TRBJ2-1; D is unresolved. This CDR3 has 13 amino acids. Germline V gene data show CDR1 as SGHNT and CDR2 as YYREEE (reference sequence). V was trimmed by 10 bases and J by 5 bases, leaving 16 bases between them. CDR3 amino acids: CASESNQDNEQFF. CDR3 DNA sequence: TGTGCCTCCGAGAGCAACCAGGACAATGAGCAGTTCTTC.

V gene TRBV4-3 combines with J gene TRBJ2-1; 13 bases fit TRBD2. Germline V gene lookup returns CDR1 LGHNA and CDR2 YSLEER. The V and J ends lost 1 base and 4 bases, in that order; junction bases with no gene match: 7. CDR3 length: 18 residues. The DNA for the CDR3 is TGCGCCAGCAGCCAAGTAACTAGCGGGGGGGCCGGTTACAATGAGCAGTTCTTC. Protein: CASSQVTSGGAGYNEQFF.

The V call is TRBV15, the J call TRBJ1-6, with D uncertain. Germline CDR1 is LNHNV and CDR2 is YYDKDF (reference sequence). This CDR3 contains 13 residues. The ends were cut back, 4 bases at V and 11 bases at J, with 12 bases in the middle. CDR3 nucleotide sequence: TGTGCCACCAGCACCTTCGAGGAGGCACCCCTCCACTTT. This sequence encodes CATSTFEEAPLHF.

CDR3 loop: CASRPSAGLAGVGDYNEQFF. In nucleotides, the CDR3 is TGTGCCAGCAGACCCAGTGCGGGACTAGCGGGAGTGGGGGATTACAATGAGCAGTTCTTC. The chain employs TRBV28 and TRBJ2-1, with 14 bases fitting TRBD2. Germline V gene sequence: CDR1 MDHEN, CDR2 SYDVKM. Trimming took 6 bases from V and 4 from J; bases not matched to a gene: 17. The CDR3 is 20 amino acids.

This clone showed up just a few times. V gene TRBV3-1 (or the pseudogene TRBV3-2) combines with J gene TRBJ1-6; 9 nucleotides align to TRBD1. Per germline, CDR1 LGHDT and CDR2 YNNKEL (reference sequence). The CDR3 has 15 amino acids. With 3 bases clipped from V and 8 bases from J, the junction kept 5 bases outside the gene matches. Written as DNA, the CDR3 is TGTGCCAGCAGCCAGCCGACAGGGGGATATTCACCCCTCCACTTT. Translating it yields CASSQPTGGYSPLHF.

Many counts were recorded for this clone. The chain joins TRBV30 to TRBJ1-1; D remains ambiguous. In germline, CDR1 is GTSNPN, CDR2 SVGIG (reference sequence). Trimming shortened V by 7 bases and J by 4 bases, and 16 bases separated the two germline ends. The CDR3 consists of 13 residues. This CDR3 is CASAPHEGTEAFF. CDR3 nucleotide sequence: TGTGCCTCCGCTCCACATGAGGGCACTGAAGCTTTCTTT.

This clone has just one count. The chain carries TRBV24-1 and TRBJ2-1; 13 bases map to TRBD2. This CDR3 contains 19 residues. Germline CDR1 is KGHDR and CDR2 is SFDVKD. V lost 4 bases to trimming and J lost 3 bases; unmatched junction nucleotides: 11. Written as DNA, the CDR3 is TGTGCCACCAGTGAAACCGGGACTAGCGGGATTCTCGGCTACAATGAGCAGTTCTTC. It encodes CATSETGTSGILGYNEQFF.

Here the CDR3 reads CASKKGQLNTEAFF. The CDR3 bases are TGTGCCAGTAAGAAGGGACAGCTGAACACTGAAGCTTTCTTT. The gene calls are TRBV19 and TRBJ1-1, with 7 bases identical to TRBD1. The CDR3 covers 14 residues. V dropped 7 bases and J dropped 0; count of bases not matched to a gene: 5. Germline CDR1 LNHDA, CDR2 SQIVND (reference sequence).

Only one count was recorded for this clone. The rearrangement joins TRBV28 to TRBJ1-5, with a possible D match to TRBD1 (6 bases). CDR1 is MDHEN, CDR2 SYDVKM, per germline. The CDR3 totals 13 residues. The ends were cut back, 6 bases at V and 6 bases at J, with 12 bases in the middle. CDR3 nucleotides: TGTGCCAGCAGCCGGGGGGCCGCTCAGCCCCAGCATTTT. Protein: CASSRGAAQPQHF.

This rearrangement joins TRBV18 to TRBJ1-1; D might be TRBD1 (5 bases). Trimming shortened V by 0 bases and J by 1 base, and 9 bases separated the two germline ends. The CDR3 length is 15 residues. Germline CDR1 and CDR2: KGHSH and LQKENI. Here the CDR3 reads CASSPPTAGNTEAFF. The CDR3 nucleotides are TGTGCCAGCTCACCACCGACAGCGGGGAACACTGAAGCTTTCTTT.

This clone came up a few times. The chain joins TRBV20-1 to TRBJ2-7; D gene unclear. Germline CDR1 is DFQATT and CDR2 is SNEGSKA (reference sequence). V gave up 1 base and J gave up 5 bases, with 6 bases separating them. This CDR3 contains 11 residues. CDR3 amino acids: CSARVYDEQYF. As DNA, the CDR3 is TGCAGTGCTAGAGTCTATGACGAGCAGTACTTC.

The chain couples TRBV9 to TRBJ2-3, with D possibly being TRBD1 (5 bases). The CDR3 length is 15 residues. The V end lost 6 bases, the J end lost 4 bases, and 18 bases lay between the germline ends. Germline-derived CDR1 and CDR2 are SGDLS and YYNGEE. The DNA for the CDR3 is TGTGCCAGCACCCTTGGTCGTAGCAGGGCAGATACGCAGTATTTT. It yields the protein CASTLGRSRADTQYF.